This T cell receptor (beta chain) was captured in a study of CD8 T cells in Susac syndrome. With random hexamers, about 0.5 to 1 ug RNA was reverse transcribed. TCRdb processed the immunoSEQ multiplex PCR reads anew with MiXCR; each CDR3 protein has one entry. The sample yields some 170,000 distinct CDR3 sequences, 80% to 95% seen once. The ends were cut back, 6 bases at V and 0 bases at J, with 15 bases in the middle. The CDR3 sequence is 15 residues long. J is TRBJ2-7 and V is TRBV12-3 or TRBV12-4, with D possibly being TRBD1 (5 bases). Sequenced sample: CD4+ T cells from PBMCs. This sequence was found in a human donor in good health. As DNA, the CDR3 is TGTGCCAGCAGCCCAAGACAGTTAAGCTCCTACGAGCAGTACTTC. Translated: CASSPRQLSSYEQYF.